This T cell receptor beta chain was retrieved from a study of cytomegalovirus exposure and HLA in healthy donors. Study-wide points: In a later analysis, a missense DCLRE1C variant was linked to TCR beta V- and J-gene trimming.

Remarks on this clone: The antigen is not known.

The CDR3 is made up of 16 amino acids. Trimming removed 0 bases at V and 2 bases at J, with 13 bases between. Germline V lookup: CDR1 LGHNA, CDR2 YSLEER. With 60 Vbeta and 13 Jbeta primers, the PCR was carried out. Libraries were prepared by immunoSEQ multiplex PCR; TCRdb keeps only in-frame clonotypes and omits some of them. The table includes roughly 180,000 clones, about 80% detected once. Sequenced sample: PBMCs. This sequence was found in a man younger than 40 in good health and CMV-seronegative. The genes are TRBV4-3 and TRBJ1-1, with D perhaps TRBD1 (5 bases). The CDR3 sequence: CASSQDPQGANTEAFF. The CDR3, as DNA: TGCGCCAGCAGCCAAGATCCCCAGGGCGCCAACACTGAAGCTTTCTTT.